Reported below is one T cell receptor beta chain. The target antigen is unknown. The sample originates from a study of T cell responses to AZD1222 COVID-19 vaccine. Deletions cut 3 bases from V and 9 bases from J, with 14 bases between. Germline CDR1 is SGHVS and CDR2 is FNYEAQ. This CDR3 has 14 amino acids. The study's findings and limits: Regions left unmutated in variants are reportedly the target of nearly half of spike-specific TCRs. Across the whole spike, CD4 TCRs peaked at regions 160-218 and 743-854. A mostly white British donor set with more females was recruited, and clonal diversity was possibly underestimated.

The protocol was immunoSEQ multiplex PCR, while the TCRdb copy is restricted to in-frame clones and leaves out a portion. The sample contains some 52,000 clones, 80% to 90% of which appear only once. Material: peripheral blood, obtained 28 days after the second AZD1222 dose. The clonotype originates from an adult who received the AZD1222 COVID-19 vaccine. The chain uses TRBV7-6 and TRBJ2-2; D is perhaps TRBD1 (6 bases). CDR3 region: CASSFRGIGRELFF. Written as DNA, the CDR3 is TGTGCCAGCAGCTTCAGGGGTATAGGCCGGGAGCTGTTTTTT.